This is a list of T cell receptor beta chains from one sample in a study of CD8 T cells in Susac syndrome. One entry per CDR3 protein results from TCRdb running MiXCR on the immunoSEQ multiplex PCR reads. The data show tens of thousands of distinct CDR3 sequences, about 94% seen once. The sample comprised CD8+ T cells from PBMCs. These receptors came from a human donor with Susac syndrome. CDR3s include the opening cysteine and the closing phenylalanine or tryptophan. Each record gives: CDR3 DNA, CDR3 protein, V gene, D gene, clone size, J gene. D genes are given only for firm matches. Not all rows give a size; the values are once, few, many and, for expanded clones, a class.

DNA: TGTGCCAGCAGCGTAGACAGGGGGTCCAGCTCCTACAATGAGCAGTTCTTC; CDR3: CASSVDRGSSSYNEQFF; V: TRBV9; D: TRBD1; size: .; J: TRBJ2-1
DNA: TGTGCCAGTAGTATAGTTGGACAGGGCGGTCAGCCCCAGCATTTT; CDR3: CASSIVGQGGQPQHF; V: TRBV19; D: TRBD1; size: .; J: TRBJ1-5
DNA: TGCAGTGCTAGGGGGACTAGCGGCACAGATACGCAGTATTTT; CDR3: CSARGTSGTDTQYF; V: TRBV20-1; D: TRBD2; size: .; J: TRBJ2-3
DNA: TGTGCCAGCAGTTACGGCGCGTACAATGAGCAGTTCTTC; CDR3: CASSYGAYNEQFF; V: TRBV6-2/TRBV6-3; D: .; size: .; J: TRBJ2-1
DNA: TGCGCCAGCAGCCTAAAGACTAGCCCCCGGGAGACCCAGTACTTC; CDR3: CASSLKTSPRETQYF; V: TRBV5-1; D: TRBD2; size: .; J: TRBJ2-5
DNA: TGTGCCAGTAGCCAAGGGTACGGGGCTGGGGCCAACGTCCTGACTTTC; CDR3: CASSQGYGAGANVLTF; V: TRBV19; D: .; size: once; J: TRBJ2-6
DNA: TGTGCCAGCAGCTTGGTCGGGGACGCAGTCGATGGCTACACCTTC; CDR3: CASSLVGDAVDGYTF; V: TRBV5-4; D: .; size: .; J: TRBJ1-2
DNA: TGTGCCAGCAGCTCCCATGGGGGGAGCGGAAGCTATGGCTACACCTTC; CDR3: CASSSHGGSGSYGYTF; V: TRBV7-9; D: .; size: .; J: TRBJ1-2
DNA: TGTGCCAGCAGTTTTCCCTTCGGCGGCTCCTACGAGCAGTACTTC; CDR3: CASSFPFGGSYEQYF; V: TRBV28; D: .; size: .; J: TRBJ2-7
DNA: TGCGCCAGCAGCCTACAGGGTGGGGTAATAGAGGACGGGGAGCTGTTTTTT; CDR3: CASSLQGGVIEDGELFF; V: TRBV4-1; D: .; size: .; J: TRBJ2-2
DNA: TGTGCCTGGAGTACCGGGGACCGGGATCAGCCCCAGCATTTT; CDR3: CAWSTGDRDQPQHF; V: TRBV30; D: .; size: .; J: TRBJ1-5
DNA: TGTGCCAGCGGCGTAGGACAGGGGTTGTTCGGGGAGCTGTTTTTT; CDR3: CASGVGQGLFGELFF; V: TRBV2; D: TRBD1; size: .; J: TRBJ2-2
DNA: TGCGCCAGCAGCCAAGCTCGGCGACTGGACAATGAGCAGTTCTTC; CDR3: CASSQARRLDNEQFF; V: TRBV4-3; D: .; size: .; J: TRBJ2-1
DNA: TGCAGTGCTAGAGATCCACAGACAGGGGACGCCTACGAGCAGTACTTC; CDR3: CSARDPQTGDAYEQYF; V: TRBV20-1; D: TRBD1; size: .; J: TRBJ2-7
DNA: TGCAGTGCTAGAGATCCTAGGAGGGGCACTGAAGCTTTCTTT; CDR3: CSARDPRRGTEAFF; V: TRBV20-1; D: .; size: .; J: TRBJ1-1
DNA: TGTGCCAGCAGTGGGATAGGTCAATATGGCTACACCTTC; CDR3: CASSGIGQYGYTF; V: TRBV12-3/TRBV12-4; D: .; size: .; J: TRBJ1-2
DNA: TGTGCCAGCAGTTCGGGACTAGCGGGGGGGCCAACAGATACGCAGTATTTT; CDR3: CASSSGLAGGPTDTQYF; V: TRBV6-5; D: TRBD2; size: .; J: TRBJ2-3
DNA: TGTGCCAGCCGGGGGCACAGGGGGGACGAAAAACTGTTTTTT; CDR3: CASRGHRGDEKLFF; V: TRBV28; D: TRBD1; size: .; J: TRBJ1-4
DNA: TGTGCCAGCAGACTGTATGAGGATCAGCCCCAGCATTTT; CDR3: CASRLYEDQPQHF; V: TRBV7-2; D: .; size: .; J: TRBJ1-5